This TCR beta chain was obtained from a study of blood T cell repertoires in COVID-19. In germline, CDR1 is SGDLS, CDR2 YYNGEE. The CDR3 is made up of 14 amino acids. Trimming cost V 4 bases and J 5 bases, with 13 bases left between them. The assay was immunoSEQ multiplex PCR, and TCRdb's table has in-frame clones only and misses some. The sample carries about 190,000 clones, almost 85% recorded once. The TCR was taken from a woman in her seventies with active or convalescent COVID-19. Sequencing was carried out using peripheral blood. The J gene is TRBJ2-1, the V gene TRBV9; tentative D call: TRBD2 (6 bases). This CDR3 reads CASSTLAGNNEQFF. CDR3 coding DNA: TGTGCCAGCAGCACACTCGCGGGGAACAATGAGCAGTTCTTC.